This TCR beta chain stems from a study of T cells in Graves' hyperthyroidism and ophthalmopathy. Study overall: Peripheral blood specimens were obtained at initial diagnosis, prior to any treatment.

This clonotype has a handful of counts. Regions amplified from RNA transcripts were the TCR beta CDR3 regions. The HTBI set primed first-round TCR CDR3 RT-PCR. MiXCR, run by TCRdb on the multiplex PCR reads, gives a single entry per CDR3 protein. The data show a few hundred thousand distinct CDR3 sequences, around 25% seen once. The CDR3 runs 15 residues. With V trimmed by 7 bases and J by 5 bases, 10 bases remained unmatched. The sequenced material came from blood. This sequence originates from a man aged 50 to 60 with Graves' hyperthyroidism. The rearrangement links TRBV12-3 or TRBV12-4 to TRBJ2-1, with 8 bases matching TRBD1. The DNA of the CDR3 is TGTGCCAGCACCCCAACCGGACAGGGAGACAATGAGCAGTTCTTC. Its translation is CASTPTGQGDNEQFF.